One and the same sample provided the 8 T cell receptor beta chains below, sequenced in a study of technical replicates of blood from a handful of donors. Data came from immunoSEQ multiplex PCR; TCRdb stores just in-frame clones and leaves some out. The table lists some 81,000 clones, roughly 90% of them singletons, with just under 0.25% in the top ten. Sequencing was performed on T cells isolated from PBMCs. The receptors originated from a human donor in good health.

The gene calls are TRBV25-1 and TRBJ2-1; D is perhaps TRBD2 (5 bases). Looked up from germline, CDR1 is MGHDK and CDR2 is SYGVNS. Trimming took 2 bases from V and 8 from J, leaving 10 bases between them. CDR3 size: 13 residues. The CDR3 nucleotides read TGTGCCAGCAGTGAAGGCCAGAGGGATGAGCAGTTCTTC. It codes for CASSEGQRDEQFF. The full variable domain, with the rest looked up from reference TRBV25-1 and TRBJ2-1, is EADIYQTPRYLVIGTGKKITLECSQTMGHDKMYWYQQDPGMELHLIHYSYGVNSTEKGDLSSESTVSRIRTEHFPLTLESARPSHTSQYLCASSEGQRDEQFFGPGTRLTVL.

The gene calls are TRBV2 and TRBJ1-4; 7 bases match TRBD1. The J segment lost 4 bases and the V segment lost 7 bases, leaving 6 bases of the junction unmatched. CDR3 size: 14 residues. Germline CDR1 reads SNHLY; CDR2 reads FYNNEI. The CDR3 bases are TGTGCCAGCAATACGGACAGGAATAATGAAAAACTGTTTTTT. Translation gives CASNTDRNNEKLFF.

This clone was counted a few times. The CDR3 DNA sequence: TGTGCCAGCAGGACTAGCGGGGATCGGGAGCTGTTTTTT. The encoded protein is CASRTSGDRELFF. This chain uses TRBV28 with TRBJ2-2; 11 bases match TRBD2. Germline CDR1 reads MDHEN; CDR2 reads SYDVKM. V gave up 6 bases and J gave up 9 bases; unmatched junction bases: 3. CDR3 length equals 13 residues.

In this sample, this clone turned up a few times. The chain links TRBV6-6 to TRBJ1-1; D gene unclear. Trimming removed 2 bases at V and 8 bases at J, with 9 bases between. This CDR3 is built from 12 residues. In germline, CDR1 is MNHNY, CDR2 SVGAGI (reference sequence). DNA of the CDR3: TGTGCCAGCAGTTACGGGCCAGCAGAAGCTTTCTTT. It encodes CASSYGPAEAFF.

V gene TRBV4-1 combines with J gene TRBJ1-5; 8 nucleotides agree with TRBD1. With 1 base clipped from V and 6 bases from J, the junction kept 8 bases outside the gene matches. The germline CDR1 and CDR2 sequences are MGHRA and YSYEKL. The CDR3 extends over 16 amino acids. CDR3 DNA sequence: TGCGCCAGCAGCCAAGGCGCTGGACAGGGAGGTCAGCCCCAGCATTTT. This gives the protein CASSQGAGQGGQPQHF.

The V gene is TRBV13, the J gene TRBJ2-1; 7 bases match TRBD1. V was clipped by 6 bases and J by 0 bases; unmatched bases: 11. Germline CDR1 PRHDT, CDR2 FYEKMQ (reference sequence). This CDR3 is 17 amino acids long. CDR3 region: CASRQPGQLSSYNEQFF. In DNA, the CDR3 is TGTGCCAGCAGGCAACCGGGACAGCTCTCCTCCTACAATGAGCAGTTCTTC.

The rearrangement joins TRBV11-2 to TRBJ2-5; D perhaps matches TRBD2 (5 bases). V shed 5 bases and J shed 5 bases, with 12 bases lying between them. Looked up from germline, CDR1 is SGHAT and CDR2 is FQNNGV. CDR3 length: 13 residues. In DNA, the CDR3 is TGTGCCAGCAGCAATGACTACTACGAGACCCAGTACTTC. Translating gives CASSNDYYETQYF.

The CDR3 region has the DNA TGTGCTAGTGGAACGTGGGACAGGGAGCTCTCTGGGGCCAACGTCCTGACTTTC. As protein: CASGTWDRELSGANVLTF. The chain recombines TRBV12-5 with TRBJ2-6; 9 bases fit TRBD1. J was trimmed by 0 bases and V by 6 bases; bases with no gene match: 9. CDR1 and CDR2 (germline): LGHNT, FRNRAP. This CDR3 region has 18 residues.